Below, 26 T cell receptor beta chains from the same sample are listed, as sequenced in a study of blood T cell repertoires in COVID-19. Clones were read by immunoSEQ multiplex PCR, and TCRdb kept only the in-frame ones, dropping some. The table has 190,000 or so clones, 86% seen once; the top ten hold 0.78%. Sequenced material: peripheral blood. These receptors were obtained from a woman aged 70 to 79 with acute or convalescent COVID-19.

The chain uses TRBV24-1 and TRBJ2-3, with 8 nucleotides matching TRBD2. The CDR3 contains 14 residues. Germline CDR1 KGHDR, CDR2 SFDVKD. The V gene end was trimmed by 4 bases and the J gene end by 4 bases; junction bases not matched to a gene: 3. CDR3 nucleotide sequence: TGTGCCACCAGTGACCCGGGAGGGCCAGATACGCAGTATTTT. Translating gives CATSDPGGPDTQYF.

The chain joins TRBV14 to TRBJ2-1; 8 bases fit TRBD1. The ends lost 10 bases at V and 5 bases at J; junction bases unmatched: 10. Germline V gene sequence: CDR1 SGHDN, CDR2 FVKESK. CDR3 size: 14 residues. The CDR3, as DNA: TGTGCCACCCGGACAGGGAACATCCACAATGAGCAGTTCTTC. Its protein is CATRTGNIHNEQFF.

The chain uses TRBV28 and TRBJ2-2; possibly TRBD1 for D (6 bases). With 4 bases removed from V and 0 bases from J, the gap between germline ends came to 18 bases. The length of the CDR3 is 18 residues. The germline V gene has CDR1 MDHEN and CDR2 SYDVKM. CDR3 bases: TGTGCCAGCAGTTCATTGGGCTACAGGGCGTCGAACACCGGGGAGCTGTTTTTT. It encodes CASSSLGYRASNTGELFF. The full variable domain, in which reference TRBV28 and TRBJ2-2 provide the parts outside the CDR3, is DVKVTQSSRYLVKRTGEKVFLECVQDMDHENMFWYRQDPGLGLRLIYFSYDVKMKEKGDIPEGYSVSREKKERFSLILESASTNQTSMYLCASSSLGYRASNTGELFFGEGSRLTVL.

The chain recombines TRBV2 with TRBJ2-5; 10 nucleotides agree with TRBD1. Germline V gene sequence: CDR1 SNHLY, CDR2 FYNNEI. Germline trimming cut 6 bases from V and 4 bases from J; bases unmatched to any gene: 5. This CDR3 region has 14 residues. This CDR3 is CASRERDRGETQYF. The CDR3 nucleotides read TGTGCCAGCAGAGAAAGGGACAGGGGAGAGACCCAGTACTTC.

The chain has TRBV5-4 and TRBJ1-4; 8 nucleotides agree with TRBD1. Germline values: CDR1 SGHNT, CDR2 YYREEE (reference sequence). This CDR3 region has 14 residues. V lost 3 bases, J lost 8 bases, and 6 bases stayed unmatched. CDR3 protein: CASSSMDREEKLFF. CDR3 sequence (DNA): TGTGCCAGCAGCTCTATGGACAGGGAGGAAAAACTGTTTTTT.

The chain combines TRBV10-3 with TRBJ2-7, with TRBD2 as a possible D gene (5 bases). The CDR3 extends over 14 amino acids. Deletions cut 10 bases from V and 2 bases from J, with 18 bases between. Per germline, CDR1 ENHRY and CDR2 SYGVKD. CDR3 loop: CATRTASTAYEQYF. The CDR3 DNA follows: TGTGCCACAAGGACTGCAAGTACTGCCTACGAGCAGTACTTC.

This CDR3 is CASSPGESLEFRTDTQYF. In nucleotides, the CDR3 is TGTGCCAGCAGCCCAGGGGAGAGTTTAGAGTTTAGGACAGATACGCAGTATTTT. The gene calls are TRBV14 and TRBJ2-3; D might be TRBD1 (6 bases). The CDR3 consists of 18 residues. Germline CDR1 reads SGHDN; CDR2 reads FVKESK. Deletions cut 4 bases from V and 3 bases from J, with 23 bases between.

This clone was detected once. The chain links TRBV19 to TRBJ1-2; TRBD1 is a possible D gene (6 bases). CDR1 is LNHDA and CDR2 is SQIVND in the germline V gene (reference sequence). There are 17 residues in the CDR3. Trimming removed 6 bases from V and 5 bases from J, with 25 bases in between. This CDR3 is CASSPVAQGLSVYGYTF. CDR3 nucleotides: TGTGCCAGTAGCCCGGTAGCCCAGGGGCTCTCCGTGTATGGCTACACCTTC.

The chain uses TRBV5-1 and TRBJ2-2; D may be TRBD2 (5 bases). CDR1 and CDR2 from the germline V gene are SGHRS and YFSETQ. This CDR3 region has 17 residues. The germline V and J ends were trimmed by 0 bases and 4 bases, with 16 bases remaining between them. The chain's CDR3 is CASSLDIPGWGTGELFF. CDR3 in DNA: TGCGCCAGCAGCTTGGATATCCCGGGGTGGGGCACCGGGGAGCTGTTTTTT.

This clone is a singleton in its sample. The CDR3 here is CASSSDLNEKLFF. The CDR3 DNA follows: TGTGCCAGCTCATCCGACTTGAATGAAAAACTGTTTTTT. V gene TRBV18 combines with J gene TRBJ1-4, with D unresolved. CDR3 length: 13 amino acids. The germline gives CDR1 KGHSH, CDR2 LQKENI. Deletions cut 5 bases from V and 5 bases from J, with 9 bases between.

V usage is TRBV18 and J usage is TRBJ1-1, with 9 positions matching TRBD1. The CDR3 runs 17 residues. After removal of 3 bases from V and 2 bases from J, the junction contained 10 bases not matched to a gene. CDR1 KGHSH and CDR2 LQKENI come from the germline V gene. CDR3 nucleotide sequence: TGTGCCAGCTCACCCTCGCCCCTGGGACAGGGCAACACTGAAGCTTTCTTT. Amino acid sequence: CASSPSPLGQGNTEAFF.

This clone was detected once. The gene calls are TRBV3-1 (or the pseudogene TRBV3-2) and TRBJ1-1; D perhaps matches TRBD1 (5 bases). The CDR3 is 15 amino acids. The germline gives CDR1 LGHDT, CDR2 YNNKEL (reference sequence). The ends were cut back, 1 base at V and 5 bases at J, with 14 bases in the middle. In nucleotides, the CDR3 is TGTGCCAGCAGCCAAGGAGTAGCAGGGCGGACTGAAGCTTTCTTT. It specifies CASSQGVAGRTEAFF.

The chain has TRBV12-3 or TRBV12-4 and TRBJ2-3; weak D call: TRBD2 (5 bases). Trimming took 3 bases from V and 5 from J, leaving 9 bases between them. The CDR3 has 13 amino acids. CDR3 in DNA: TGTGCCAGCAGTTTCTCCGGGGTAGATACGCAGTATTTT. As protein: CASSFSGVDTQYF.

CDR3 DNA: TGTGCCAGCAGCCCCACGGGACTAGCGGAATACGAGCAGTACTTC. Translating gives CASSPTGLAEYEQYF. The chain carries TRBV7-9 and TRBJ2-7; 11 nucleotides line up with TRBD2. J gave up 4 bases and V 5 bases, and 7 bases lay outside the gene matches. Per germline, CDR1 SEHNR and CDR2 FQNEAQ (reference sequence). The length of the CDR3 is 15 residues.

The chain couples TRBV5-5 to TRBJ1-4; D is perhaps TRBD1 (6 bases). V was cut by 1 base and J by 5 bases, with 18 bases left in between. Germline-derived CDR1 and CDR2 are SGHKS and YYEKEE (reference sequence). CDR3 length: 17 residues. The CDR3 nucleotides read TGTGCCAGCAGCTTGAACTTCGGGGCAGGGGTGAATGAAAAACTGTTTTTT. Translated: CASSLNFGAGVNEKLFF.

The chain joins TRBV25-1 to TRBJ1-2; perhaps TRBD1 as D (6 bases). CDR3 length: 15 amino acids. Looked up from germline, CDR1 is MGHDK and CDR2 is SYGVNS. Trimming stripped 3 bases from V and 4 bases from J, with 15 bases between. The CDR3 here is CASSDTHQGFYGYTF. CDR3 in DNA: TGTGCCAGCAGTGACACCCATCAGGGGTTCTATGGCTACACCTTC.

The sample holds one count of this clone. The rearrangement uses TRBV7-7 and TRBJ2-1, with D uncertain. Germline assignment: CDR1 SSHAT and CDR2 FNYEAQ (reference sequence). This CDR3 spans 13 amino acids. V was cut by 5 bases and J by 4 bases, with 9 bases left in between. CDR3 DNA sequence: TGTGCCAGCAGCCCACCCGGGTACAATGAGCAGTTCTTC. This sequence encodes CASSPPGYNEQFF.

The V gene is TRBV5-4, the J gene TRBJ2-3, with TRBD2 matching over 7 bases. V was pared by 0 bases and J by 0 bases, with 4 bases of the junction left unmatched. Germline V lookup: CDR1 SGHNT, CDR2 YYREEE (reference sequence). The CDR3 length is 16 residues. CDR3 protein: CASSLGQGGSTDTQYF. For the CDR3, the DNA is TGTGCCAGCAGCTTGGGCCAGGGAGGGAGCACAGATACGCAGTATTTT.

The CDR3 loop reads CASSPGHEQYF. The CDR3 nucleotides read TGTGCCAGCTCACCGGGGCACGAGCAGTACTTC. The rearrangement uses TRBV18 and TRBJ2-7; a weak D match, TRBD1 (5 bases). This CDR3 has 11 residues. Trimming removed 3 bases from V and 5 bases from J, with 5 bases in between. Germline loops: CDR1 KGHSH, CDR2 LQKENI.

This clone has only a few counts. V is TRBV5-1 and J is TRBJ1-4; a weak D match, TRBD1 (6 bases). Germline V gene lookup returns CDR1 SGHRS and CDR2 YFSETQ. Deletions cut 5 bases from V and 1 base from J, with 12 bases between. CDR3 size: 15 residues. The CDR3 DNA reads TGCGCCAGCAGAAACCCGGACAGAACTAATGAAAAACTGTTTTTT. This codes for CASRNPDRTNEKLFF.

This clone was observed once. This chain joins TRBV7-9 and TRBJ1-5; D perhaps matches TRBD1 (6 bases). Germline V lookup: CDR1 SEHNR, CDR2 FQNEAQ (reference sequence). V was trimmed by 5 bases and J by 3 bases, leaving 23 bases between them. CDR3 length: 18 residues. The CDR3 loop is CASSHKSGTQGANQPQHF. The CDR3 coding sequence is TGTGCCAGCAGCCATAAGAGTGGGACACAGGGCGCCAATCAGCCCCAGCATTTT.

V and J are TRBV19 and TRBJ1-2; 7 nucleotides line up with TRBD1. Germline CDR1 and CDR2: LNHDA and SQIVND (reference sequence). The CDR3 has 13 amino acids. V lost 3 bases to trimming and J lost 12 bases; unmatched junction nucleotides: 10. The chain's CDR3 is CASSMETGWPNTF. DNA of the CDR3: TGTGCCAGTAGTATGGAGACAGGGTGGCCTAACACCTTC.

The gene calls are TRBV28 and TRBJ1-2, with a weak D call TRBD1 (6 bases). CDR1 and CDR2 from the germline V gene are MDHEN and SYDVKM. CDR3 length: 12 amino acids. V was clipped by 2 bases and J by 6 bases, with 7 bases between them. CDR3 amino acids: CASSLRTDGYTF. CDR3 nucleotide sequence: TGTGCCAGCAGTTTAAGGACAGATGGCTACACCTTC.

The chain links TRBV19 to TRBJ2-5, with 8 bases matching TRBD1. Germline V gene sequence: CDR1 LNHDA, CDR2 SQIVND (reference sequence). V lost 5 bases, J lost 7 bases, and 6 bases stayed unmatched. The CDR3 contains 13 residues. The DNA for the CDR3 is TGTGCCAGTAGTCTGCAGGGGGCAGGGACCCAGTACTTC. Translation gives CASSLQGAGTQYF.

The genes are TRBV18 and TRBJ2-7, with D perhaps TRBD2 (7 bases). Germline assignment: CDR1 KGHSH and CDR2 LQKENI. Trimming stripped 2 bases from V and 5 bases from J, with 22 bases between. This CDR3 spans 17 amino acids. CDR3 protein: CASSPTSGVGGRDEQYF. The CDR3 DNA sequence: TGTGCCAGCTCACCAACGAGCGGGGTAGGGGGAAGGGACGAGCAGTACTTC.

The gene calls are TRBV28 and TRBJ1-5; TRBD1 matches 9 bases. The CDR3 runs to 14 residues. Germline-derived CDR1 and CDR2 are MDHEN and SYDVKM. The J segment lost 4 bases and the V segment lost 6 bases, leaving 4 bases of the junction unmatched. The CDR3 DNA reads as TGTGCCAGCAGGACAGGGGGGGCGAATCAGCCCCAGCATTTT. The encoded protein is CASRTGGANQPQHF. Supplemented by reference TRBV28 and TRBJ1-5, the full variable domain reads DVKVTQSSRYLVKRTGEKVFLECVQDMDHENMFWYRQDPGLGLRLIYFSYDVKMKEKGDIPEGYSVSREKKERFSLILESASTNQTSMYLCASRTGGANQPQHFGDGTRLSIL.